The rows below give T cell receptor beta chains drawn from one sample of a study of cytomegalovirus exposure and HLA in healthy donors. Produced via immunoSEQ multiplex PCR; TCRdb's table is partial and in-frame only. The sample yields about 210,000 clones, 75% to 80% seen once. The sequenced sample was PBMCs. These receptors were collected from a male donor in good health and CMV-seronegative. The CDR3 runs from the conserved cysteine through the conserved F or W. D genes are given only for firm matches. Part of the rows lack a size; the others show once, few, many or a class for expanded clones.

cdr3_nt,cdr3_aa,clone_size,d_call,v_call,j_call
TGTGCCAGCAGGGCGTCTCGGGACAGGGTTATAGTGGGCGGGGAGCTGTTTTTT,CASRASRDRVIVGGELFF,once,TRBD1,TRBV27,TRBJ2-2
TGTGCCAGCAGTTATCGCGGGGGGGCCAACGGTGAGCAGTTCTTC,CASSYRGGANGEQFF,-,TRBD2,TRBV6-6,TRBJ2-1
TGTGCCAGCAACCCCCATGGTCAGGCCAATTCACCCCTCCACTTT,CASNPHGQANSPLHF,-,-,TRBV5-4,TRBJ1-6
TGCAGCGTTGCTGTTGGACAGGGGATCTCCTACGAGCAGTACTTC,CSVAVGQGISYEQYF,-,TRBD1,TRBV29-1,TRBJ2-7
TGTGCCAGCAGCGCAGACACCTTATCCGCTTTCTTT,CASSADTLSAFF,-,-,TRBV7-9,TRBJ1-1
TGTGCCAGCAGCCCTCGACTAGCGGTCTACACAGATACGCAGTATTTT,CASSPRLAVYTDTQYF,few,TRBD2,TRBV7-2,TRBJ2-3
TGTGCTAGTGGCCGACCTGACAGGGGGTTATCGAGGACTGAAGCTTTCTTT,CASGRPDRGLSRTEAFF,few,TRBD1,TRBV12-5,TRBJ1-1
TGTGCCAGCGGACTGGCAGGGACTGAGCAGTACTTC,CASGLAGTEQYF,-,-,TRBV27,TRBJ2-7
TGCGCCAGCAGCCAAGGGACAGGGTTGAACACTGAAGCTTTCTTT,CASSQGTGLNTEAFF,-,TRBD1,TRBV4-3,TRBJ1-1
TGTGCCAGCAGTTTAGCAGGGGGGAATAGCAATCAGCCCCAGCATTTT,CASSLAGGNSNQPQHF,-,TRBD1,TRBV27,TRBJ1-5
TGCGCCAGCAGCTTTGGTCAGGGACTAGTGGACAATGAGCAGTTCTTC,CASSFGQGLVDNEQFF,-,TRBD2,TRBV5-1,TRBJ2-1
TGTGCCAGCAGCTTGGACAGGGGTAATTCACCCCTCCACTTT,CASSLDRGNSPLHF,-,TRBD1,TRBV7-2,TRBJ1-6
TGTGCCAGCAGTGGACAGTTCCAAGAGACCCAGTACTTC,CASSGQFQETQYF,few,-,TRBV25-1,TRBJ2-5
TGTGCCAGCAGAGAGCCGGGTCGCGACACAGATACGCAGTATTTT,CASREPGRDTDTQYF,-,-,TRBV28,TRBJ2-3
TGTGCCAGCAGCCAGAGACTAGCGGGGGGGCAAGAGACCCAGTACTTC,CASSQRLAGGQETQYF,-,TRBD2,TRBV5-4,TRBJ2-5
TGTGCCAGCAGCCTCGGGACTCTTAGCTACGAGCAGTACTTC,CASSLGTLSYEQYF,few,-,TRBV7-2,TRBJ2-7
TGTGCCAGCACCGACAGGGGCGAGGGAAACATTCAGTACTTC,CASTDRGEGNIQYF,few,TRBD1,TRBV5-4,TRBJ2-4
TGTGCCAGCAACTTAGATGCAGGTCGGGGGCCCCAGCATTTT,CASNLDAGRGPQHF,-,-,TRBV7-8,TRBJ1-5
TGTGCCAGCAGCTTAGCCACCAGGGGTATCGGGACCCAGTACTTC,CASSLATRGIGTQYF,-,-,TRBV7-6,TRBJ2-5
TGTGCCAGCAGCGGCGGACAGGGGGCAGTCAACTATGGCTACACCTTC,CASSGGQGAVNYGYTF,-,TRBD1,TRBV9,TRBJ1-2
TGCGCCAGCACAGAGGGCGCGGAGAGAGAGACCCAGTACTTC,CASTEGAERETQYF,-,-,TRBV5-1,TRBJ2-5
TGTGCCATCAGTGAGCGCGCCGGGACAGGCTCCTACGAGCAGTACTTC,CAISERAGTGSYEQYF,-,TRBD1,TRBV10-3,TRBJ2-7
TGCGCCAGCAGCCAAGGGGGACTAGCGGAAGAGACCCAGTACTTC,CASSQGGLAEETQYF,-,TRBD2,TRBV4-3,TRBJ2-5
TGTGCCAGCAGCGTAGTAGGTGTTAGCGGGGAATTAGATACGCAGTATTTT,CASSVVGVSGELDTQYF,few,TRBD2,TRBV9,TRBJ2-3
TGTGCCATCAGTGAGTCCGGGGGTAACACCATATATTTT,CAISESGGNTIYF,-,-,TRBV10-3,TRBJ1-3
TGTGCCAGCAGCCGTTCTAGCGGGGGGGCCGCCTACGAGCAGTACTTC,CASSRSSGGAAYEQYF,-,TRBD2,TRBV4-2,TRBJ2-7
TGTGCCTGGAAGGAGGGGAGAATAGCGGGAGGGCCCCCCTACGAGCAGTACTTC,CAWKEGRIAGGPPYEQYF,-,TRBD2,TRBV30,TRBJ2-7